These 3 T cell receptor beta chains were all obtained from the same sample, sequenced in a study of blood T cell repertoires in COVID-19. TCRdb's copy holds only in-frame clones and misses some; the assay was immunoSEQ multiplex PCR. The data contain 89,000 or so clones, about 95% of them seen just once; the ten biggest clones take up less than 5%. Sequencing was carried out using peripheral blood. Source of these receptors: a human donor with active COVID-19. The donor label of this sample is uncertain.

This clone was seen just once. V and J are TRBV18 and TRBJ2-7, with TRBD2 matching 10 bases. The CDR3 extends over 17 amino acids. V shed 3 bases, J shed 4 bases, and the junction held 12 bases outside the gene matches. Germline V gene lookup returns CDR1 KGHSH and CDR2 LQKENI. CDR3: CASSPSTTLAGTYEQYF. In DNA form, the CDR3 reads TGTGCCAGCTCACCCTCTACTACACTAGCGGGAACATACGAGCAGTACTTC.

CDR3 coding DNA: TGTGCCAGCAGCTTAGGGCTGGGGGGTAATTCACCCCTCCACTTT. This codes for CASSLGLGGNSPLHF. J is TRBJ1-6 and V is TRBV5-4, with D tentatively TRBD1 (5 bases). The CDR3 totals 15 residues. The germline gives CDR1 SGHNT, CDR2 YYREEE (reference sequence). Trimming pared 2 bases from V and 6 bases from J, leaving 12 bases between.

The V call is TRBV3-1 (or the pseudogene TRBV3-2), the J call TRBJ2-7, with TRBD1 matching 8 bases. Trimming cost V 1 base and J 0 bases; bases outside gene matches: 5. Germline-derived CDR1 and CDR2 are LGHDT and YNNKEL (reference sequence). The CDR3 runs to 16 residues. DNA for the CDR3: TGTGCCAGCAGCCAAGGACCGGGACAGGACTCCTACGAGCAGTACTTC. It yields the protein CASSQGPGQDSYEQYF.